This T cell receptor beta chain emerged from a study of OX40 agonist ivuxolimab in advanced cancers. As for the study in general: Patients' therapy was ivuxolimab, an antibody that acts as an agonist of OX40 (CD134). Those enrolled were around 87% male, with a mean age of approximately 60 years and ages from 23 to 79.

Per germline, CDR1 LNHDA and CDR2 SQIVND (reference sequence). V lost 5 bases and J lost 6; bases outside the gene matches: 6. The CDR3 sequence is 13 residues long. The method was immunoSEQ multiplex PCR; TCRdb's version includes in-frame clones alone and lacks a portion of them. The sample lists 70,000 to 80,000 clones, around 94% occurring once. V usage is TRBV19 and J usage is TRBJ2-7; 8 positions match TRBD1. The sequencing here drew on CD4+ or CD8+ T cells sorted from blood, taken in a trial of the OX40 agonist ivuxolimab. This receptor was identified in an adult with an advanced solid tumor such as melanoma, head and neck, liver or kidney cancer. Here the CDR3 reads CASSPRTGIEQYF. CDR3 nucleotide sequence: TGTGCCAGTAGTCCCAGGACAGGGATCGAGCAGTACTTC.